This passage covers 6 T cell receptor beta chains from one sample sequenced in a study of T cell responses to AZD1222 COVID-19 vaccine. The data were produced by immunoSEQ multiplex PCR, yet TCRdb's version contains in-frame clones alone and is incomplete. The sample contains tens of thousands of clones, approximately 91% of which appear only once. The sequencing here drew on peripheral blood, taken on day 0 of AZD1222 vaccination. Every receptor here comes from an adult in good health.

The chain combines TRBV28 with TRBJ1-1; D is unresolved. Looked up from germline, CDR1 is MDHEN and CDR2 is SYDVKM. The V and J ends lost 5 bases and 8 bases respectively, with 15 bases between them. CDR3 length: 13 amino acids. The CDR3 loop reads CASSPNKNREAFF. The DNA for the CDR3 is TGTGCCAGCAGTCCTAACAAGAATAGGGAAGCTTTCTTT.

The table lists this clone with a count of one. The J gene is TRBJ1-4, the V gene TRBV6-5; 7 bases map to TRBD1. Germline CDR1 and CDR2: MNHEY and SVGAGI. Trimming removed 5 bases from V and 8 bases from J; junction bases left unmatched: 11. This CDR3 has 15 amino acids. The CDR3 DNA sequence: TGTGCCAGCAGTCCCTGGACAGGCAAGGGGGAAAAACTGTTTTTT. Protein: CASSPWTGKGEKLFF.

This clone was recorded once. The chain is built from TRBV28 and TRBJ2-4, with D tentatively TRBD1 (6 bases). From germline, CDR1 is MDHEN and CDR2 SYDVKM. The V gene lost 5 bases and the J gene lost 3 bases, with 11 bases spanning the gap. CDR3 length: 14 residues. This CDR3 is CASSTGQNKNIQYF. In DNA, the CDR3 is TGTGCCAGCAGTACCGGACAGAACAAAAACATTCAGTACTTC. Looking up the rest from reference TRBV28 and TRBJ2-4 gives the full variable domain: DVKVTQSSRYLVKRTGEKVFLECVQDMDHENMFWYRQDPGLGLRLIYFSYDVKMKEKGDIPEGYSVSREKKERFSLILESASTNQTSMYLCASSTGQNKNIQYFGAGTRLSVL.

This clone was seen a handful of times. CDR3 sequence: CASSLDLAEQYF. CDR3 in DNA: TGTGCCAGCAGCTTAGATCTGGCCGAGCAGTACTTC. The chain joins TRBV7-2 to TRBJ2-7; D gene unclear. The germline V gene has CDR1 SGHTA and CDR2 FQGNSA. This CDR3 is 12 amino acids long. Trimming removed 1 base from V and 6 bases from J, with 7 bases in between.

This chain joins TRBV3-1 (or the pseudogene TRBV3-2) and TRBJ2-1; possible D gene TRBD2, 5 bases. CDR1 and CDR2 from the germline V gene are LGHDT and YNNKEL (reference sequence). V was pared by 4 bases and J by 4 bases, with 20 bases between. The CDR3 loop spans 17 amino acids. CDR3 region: CASSPIPRGPGYNEQFF. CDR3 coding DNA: TGTGCCAGCAGCCCCATCCCGCGAGGGCCTGGATACAATGAGCAGTTCTTC.

DNA of the CDR3: TGTGCCAGCAGTTCTATGCTAAGGACTAGCGGAGCCAACGAGCAGTACTTC. It specifies CASSSMLRTSGANEQYF. The gene calls are TRBV28 and TRBJ2-7; 10 positions agree with TRBD2. The CDR3 runs 17 residues. Germline V lookup: CDR1 MDHEN, CDR2 SYDVKM. V shed 4 bases, J shed 5 bases, and the junction held 14 bases outside the gene matches.